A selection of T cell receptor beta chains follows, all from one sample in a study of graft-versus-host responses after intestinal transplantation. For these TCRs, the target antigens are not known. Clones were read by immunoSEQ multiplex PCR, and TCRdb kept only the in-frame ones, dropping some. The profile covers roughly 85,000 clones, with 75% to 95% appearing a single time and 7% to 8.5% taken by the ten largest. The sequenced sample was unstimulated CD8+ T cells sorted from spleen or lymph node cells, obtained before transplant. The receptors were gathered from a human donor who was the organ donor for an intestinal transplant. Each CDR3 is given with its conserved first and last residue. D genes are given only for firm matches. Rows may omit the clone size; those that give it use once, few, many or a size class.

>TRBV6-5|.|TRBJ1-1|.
CASSYGSDEAFF
TGTGCCAGCAGTTATGGTAGTGATGAAGCTTTCTTT
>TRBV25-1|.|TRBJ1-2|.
CASSWGYGYTF
TGTGCCAGCAGTTGGGGCTATGGCTACACCTTC
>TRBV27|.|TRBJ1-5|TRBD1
CASSLGGQGNQPQHF
TGTGCCAGCAGTTTAGGGGGACAGGGGAATCAGCCCCAGCATTTT
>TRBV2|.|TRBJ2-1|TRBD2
CASSEGLAGGLYNEQFF
TGTGCCAGCAGCGAGGGACTAGCGGGGGGTCTCTACAATGAGCAGTTCTTC
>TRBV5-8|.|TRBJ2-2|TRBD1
CASSPGTAVTGELFF
TGTGCCAGCAGCCCCGGGACAGCAGTCACCGGGGAGCTGTTTTTT
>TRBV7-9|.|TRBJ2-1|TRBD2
CASSPRLAGGGAYNEQFF
TGTGCCAGCAGCCCGCGACTAGCGGGAGGGGGGGCGTACAATGAGCAGTTCTTC
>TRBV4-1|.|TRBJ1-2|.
CASSHRPMRHGYTF
TGCGCCAGCAGCCATCGTCCCATGCGGCATGGCTACACCTTC
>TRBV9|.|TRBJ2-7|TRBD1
CASRPDRSPYEQYF
TGTGCCAGCAGACCGGACAGGAGCCCCTACGAGCAGTACTTC
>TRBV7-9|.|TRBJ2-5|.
CASSRARFGTQYF
TGTGCCAGCAGCCGGGCCCGGTTTGGGACCCAGTACTTC
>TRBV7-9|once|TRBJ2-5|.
CASSSAILLGETQYF
TGTGCCAGCAGCTCGGCCATCCTCTTAGGGGAGACCCAGTACTTC
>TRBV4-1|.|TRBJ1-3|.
CASSQGAQTVSGNTIYF
TGCGCCAGCAGCCAAGGGGCCCAGACAGTCTCTGGAAACACCATATATTTT
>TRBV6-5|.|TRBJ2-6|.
CASSYSGVGANVLTF
TGTGCCAGCAGTTACTCGGGGGTCGGGGCCAACGTCCTGACTTTC